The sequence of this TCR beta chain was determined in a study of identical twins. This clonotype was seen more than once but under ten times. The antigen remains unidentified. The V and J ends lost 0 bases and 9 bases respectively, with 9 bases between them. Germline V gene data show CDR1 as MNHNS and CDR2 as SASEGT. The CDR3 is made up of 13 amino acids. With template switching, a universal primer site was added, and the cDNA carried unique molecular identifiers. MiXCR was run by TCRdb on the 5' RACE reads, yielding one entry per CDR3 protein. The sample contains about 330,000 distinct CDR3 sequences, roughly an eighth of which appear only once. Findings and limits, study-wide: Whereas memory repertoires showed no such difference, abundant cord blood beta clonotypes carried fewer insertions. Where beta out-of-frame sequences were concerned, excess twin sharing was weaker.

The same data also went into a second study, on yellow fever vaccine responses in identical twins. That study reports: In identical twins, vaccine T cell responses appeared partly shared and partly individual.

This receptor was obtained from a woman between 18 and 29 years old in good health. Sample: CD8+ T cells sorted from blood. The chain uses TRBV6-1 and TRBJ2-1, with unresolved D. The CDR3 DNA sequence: TGTGCCAGCAGTGAAGCGGAGTGGAGTGAGCAGTTCTTC. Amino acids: CASSEAEWSEQFF.